This T cell receptor beta chain was captured in a study of T cell repertoires in cytomegalovirus infection. The overall study: Shared public TCR beta signatures pointed to both CMV infection and a matching HLA type.

TCRdb re-analysed the reads in MiXCR, keeping a single row per CDR3 protein. The sample consists of 270,000 or so distinct CDR3 sequences, over 15% of them appearing once. In its sample, this clonotype was seen a few times. Its antigen is unknown. The CDR3 is 11 amino acids. Trimming cost V 5 bases and J 5 bases, with 7 bases left between them. Germline V CDR1 and CDR2: SNHLY, FYNNEI. Study-level points and caveats: Summed frequency of public TCR beta families distinguished CMV carriers with the relevant HLA. HLA-C-restricted TCR beta clonotypes specific for CMV led the ex vivo response.

The TCR was taken from a human donor in good health (CMV status not recorded). Some clones in this sample may be carry-over from other donors' samples. The rearrangement links TRBV2 to TRBJ2-7, with D possibly TRBD2 on 5 matching bases. Sequenced input: CD8+ T cells from PBMCs. CDR3 loop: CASSSEDEQYF. In nucleotides, the CDR3 is TGTGCCAGCAGTTCGGAGGACGAGCAGTACTTC.